This is a list of T cell receptor beta chains from one sample in a study of shared clonotypes between healthy human individuals. Here immunoSEQ multiplex PCR was the method, and the copy in TCRdb shows in-frame clones only, minus some. The sample contains about 2 million clones, just under 95% of which appear only once. Material: naive CD8+ T cells sorted from blood. The source of these receptors is a man between 18 and 35 years old in good health. The CDR3 runs from the conserved cysteine through the conserved F or W. The order of the fields is CDR3 protein, CDR3 length, V gene.

CDR3 protein: CASSLFISPTDTQYF
CDR3 length: 15
V gene: TRBV27

CDR3 protein: CASSIGAGYNEQFF
CDR3 length: 14
V gene: TRBV19

CDR3 protein: CASSLARDYGYTF
CDR3 length: 13
V gene: TRBV27

CDR3 protein: CASSLDVNQPQHF
CDR3 length: 13
V gene: TRBV5-1

CDR3 protein: CAWSAGQGASEQYF
CDR3 length: 14
V gene: TRBV30

CDR3 protein: CASSPGRAGNEQFF
CDR3 length: 14
V gene: TRBV6-5

CDR3 protein: CATQPLFSNQPQHF
CDR3 length: 14
V gene: TRBV28

CDR3 protein: CASSGRDSPISGANVLTF
CDR3 length: 18
V gene: TRBV2

CDR3 protein: CASSYGLSSYNEQFF
CDR3 length: 15
V gene: TRBV6-5

CDR3 protein: CASSSTSGAPTDTQYF
CDR3 length: 16
V gene: TRBV6-5

CDR3 protein: CASSLSGGGSYEQYF
CDR3 length: 15
V gene: TRBV11-2

CDR3 protein: CASSLAGQGSYEQYF
CDR3 length: 15
V gene: TRBV13

CDR3 protein: CARSLGCLAGPLDYEQYF
CDR3 length: 18
V gene: TRBV7-5

CDR3 protein: CASSLIARGTEAFF
CDR3 length: 14
V gene: TRBV14

CDR3 protein: CASSFGTDYGYTF
CDR3 length: 13
V gene: TRBV5-6

CDR3 protein: CASSPTGGYYEQYF
CDR3 length: 14
V gene: TRBV6-5

CDR3 protein: CAISERRSGAGTDTQYF
CDR3 length: 17
V gene: TRBV10-3

CDR3 protein: CASSPGPFNQPQHF
CDR3 length: 14
V gene: TRBV7-6

CDR3 protein: CSVAGEGYEQYF
CDR3 length: 12
V gene: TRBV29-1

CDR3 protein: CASSQVEGLSYEQYF
CDR3 length: 15
V gene: TRBV4-1

CDR3 protein: CAIMNVAGLVYEQYF
CDR3 length: 15
V gene: TRBV10-3

CDR3 protein: CASTPRGGETQYF
CDR3 length: 13
V gene: TRBV6-6

CDR3 protein: CASSMPGWNTGELFF
CDR3 length: 15
V gene: TRBV19

CDR3 protein: CASSLRLENSPLHF
CDR3 length: 14
V gene: TRBV4-1

CDR3 protein: CASSESVALSTDTQYF
CDR3 length: 16
V gene: TRBV10-2

CDR3 protein: CASSPPLRRESNEQFF
CDR3 length: 16
V gene: TRBV18

CDR3 protein: CASARGGTTYEQYF
CDR3 length: 14
V gene: TRBV6-5

CDR3 protein: CASSYQVRGAPDTGELFF
CDR3 length: 18
V gene: TRBV5-4

CDR3 protein: CASSFLWTEATNEKLFF
CDR3 length: 17
V gene: TRBV11-2